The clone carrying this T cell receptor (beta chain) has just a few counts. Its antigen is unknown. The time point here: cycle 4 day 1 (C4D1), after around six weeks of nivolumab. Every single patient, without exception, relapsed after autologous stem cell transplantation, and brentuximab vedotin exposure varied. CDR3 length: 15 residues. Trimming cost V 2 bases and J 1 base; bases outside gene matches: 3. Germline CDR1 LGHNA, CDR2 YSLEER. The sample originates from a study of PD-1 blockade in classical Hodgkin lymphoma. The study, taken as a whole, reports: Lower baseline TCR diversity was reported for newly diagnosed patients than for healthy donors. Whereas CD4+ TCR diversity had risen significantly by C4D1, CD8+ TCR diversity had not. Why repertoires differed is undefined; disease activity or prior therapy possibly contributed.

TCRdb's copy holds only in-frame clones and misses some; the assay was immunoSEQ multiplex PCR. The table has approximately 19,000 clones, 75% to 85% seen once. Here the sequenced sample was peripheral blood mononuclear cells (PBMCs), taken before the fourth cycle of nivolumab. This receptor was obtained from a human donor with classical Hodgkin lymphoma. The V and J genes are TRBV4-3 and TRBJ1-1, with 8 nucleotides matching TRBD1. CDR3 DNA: TGCGCCAGCAGCCAACCGGGACAGGCGAACACTGAAGCTTTCTTT. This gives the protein CASSQPGQANTEAFF.